This T cell receptor (beta chain) was sequenced in a study of T cells in Graves' hyperthyroidism and ophthalmopathy. Study findings and constraints: A 13 V-J model separated ophthalmopathy from stable hyperthyroidism. The model identified upcoming ophthalmopathy a median approximately six months ahead of onset.

TCR beta CDR3 regions were amplified from RNA transcripts. Carried out on the TCR CDR3, a first-round RT-PCR used the HTBI primer set. Via MiXCR, TCRdb re-called the multiplex PCR reads, giving one row per CDR3 protein. The sample records fewer than 750,000 distinct CDR3 sequences, more than 14% being singletons. In this sample, this clonotype turned up many times. The target antigen is unknown. Under 3 months was the duration of disease in ophthalmopathy patients, who also had a Clinical Activity Score of at least 3 and a NOSPECS grade of at least 4. Orbital computed tomography, thyroid ultrasound, serum thyroxine and TRAb, and clinical symptoms together informed the diagnoses. Germline loops: CDR1 SGDLS, CDR2 YYNGEE. The CDR3 totals 15 residues. The junction had 9 bases not matched to a gene; V was cut back by 0 bases and J by 6 bases.

The chain recombines TRBV9 with TRBJ2-7; 7 nucleotides match TRBD2. The sequence derives from a woman aged 50 to 65 with Graves' ophthalmopathy. Sequencing used blood. The CDR3 is CASSVEVAGIGEQYF. Written as DNA, the CDR3 is TGTGCCAGCAGCGTAGAGGTAGCGGGTATCGGCGAGCAGTACTTC.